These 2 T cell receptor beta chains share one sample of origin, sequenced in a study of graft-versus-host responses after intestinal transplantation. Sequencing was performed with immunoSEQ multiplex PCR; in TCRdb, only in-frame clones are kept and a portion is missing. The table lists tens of thousands of clones, about 89% of them singletons. This specimen consisted of PBMCs, obtained roughly 300 days after intestinal transplant. The receptor set was obtained from a human patient who received an intestinal transplant, so some T cells may come from the graft donor.

This clone has a single count. The chain has TRBV7-2 and TRBJ2-7, with TRBD2 identical over 7 bases. Per the germline V gene, CDR1 is SGHTA and CDR2 is FQGNSA. This CDR3 is 15 amino acids long. Germline trimming cut 0 bases from V and 5 bases from J; bases unmatched to any gene: 7. Here the CDR3 reads CASSLAGGPMNEQYF. CDR3 bases: TGTGCCAGCAGCTTAGCGGGAGGGCCGATGAACGAGCAGTACTTC.

This clone was seen a few times. V is TRBV6-5 and J is TRBJ2-1; 7 nucleotides align to TRBD2. V lost 6 bases, J lost 5 bases, and 10 bases stayed unmatched. There are 15 residues in the CDR3. Germline CDR1 and CDR2: MNHEY and SVGAGI. CDR3 in amino acids: CASRPDWAGDNEQFF. The CDR3 bases are TGTGCCAGCAGACCCGACTGGGCGGGGGACAATGAGCAGTTCTTC.